This paragraph reports one TCR beta chain. Its antigen remains unknown. The data are from a study of beta chain features in type 1 diabetes. On the study more broadly: Similarity in age, gender and cell yields was seen between patients and healthy donors.

Trimming removed 7 bases at V and 4 bases at J, with 13 bases between. The germline CDR1 and CDR2 sequences are MNHNS and SASEGT. The CDR3 covers 13 residues. Study-level results: Since sequencing was performed on cDNA, cells with high TCR expression could be over-represented. Fewer insertions but more deletions were seen at VDJ junctions in type 1 diabetes patients.

The sequenced template was cDNA made from the entire isolated RNA. Clones were sequenced by immunoSEQ multiplex PCR, and TCRdb holds only the in-frame ones, with some missing. The table has some 330,000 clones, 11% seen once. Via the markers CD45RO/CCR7/CD25/CD127/CD95/CD27, stem cell-like memory, regulatory, central memory and naive CD4+ cells were sorted. Sequencing was done on a sample of naive CD4+ T cells from blood. This chain joins TRBV6-1 and TRBJ1-2, with TRBD1 as a possible D gene (5 bases). The TCR was taken from a woman younger than 45 in good health. This chain's CDR3 is CASTPQGAYGYTF. The CDR3 coding sequence is TGTGCCAGCACCCCCCAGGGTGCCTATGGCTACACCTTC.